Given below is one T cell receptor (beta chain) in context. What it binds is not known. These data belong to a study of prognosis after radiotherapy for stage I lung cancer. Overall study: The study deemed all of its non-small cell lung cancer patients medically inoperable. Radiotherapy: SBRT, 3 to 5 fractions, biologically effective dose at least 100 Gy.

Two-round multiplex PCR, the amplification method, yielded TCR beta CDR3 from genomic DNA. Used in first-round PCR were primers specific to each TRBV and TRBJ gene. TCRdb analysed the multiplex PCR reads with MiXCR anew, one entry per CDR3 protein. Of roughly 17,000 distinct CDR3 sequences in the sample, around 40% were seen once. Study results and caveats: Nobody established whether the expanded TCR clones were specific to the tumor. Unique TCR clones declined after stereotactic body radiation therapy, from a median around 10,000 to 6,900.

The CDR3 runs 15 residues. V lost 3 bases to trimming and J lost 4 bases, with 15 bases between them. Germline values: CDR1 SGDLS, CDR2 YYNGEE. The sequence was collected from a donor over 45 with non-small cell lung cancer. The sequenced sample was PBMCs, obtained before or after stereotactic body radiation therapy (not recorded which). The J gene is TRBJ2-3, the V gene TRBV9; D possibly corresponds to TRBD1 (6 bases). CDR3 coding DNA: TGTGCCAGCAGCGGACAGGTCTCGGCGGCAGATACGCAGTATTTT. The encoded protein is CASSGQVSAADTQYF. The variable domain in full, with the rest retrieved from reference TRBV9 and TRBJ2-3, is DSGVTQTPKHLITATGQRVTLRCSPRSGDLSVYWYQQSLDQGLQFLIQYYNGEERAKGNILERFSAQQFPDLHSELNLSSLELGDSALYFCASSGQVSAADTQYFGPGTRLTVL.